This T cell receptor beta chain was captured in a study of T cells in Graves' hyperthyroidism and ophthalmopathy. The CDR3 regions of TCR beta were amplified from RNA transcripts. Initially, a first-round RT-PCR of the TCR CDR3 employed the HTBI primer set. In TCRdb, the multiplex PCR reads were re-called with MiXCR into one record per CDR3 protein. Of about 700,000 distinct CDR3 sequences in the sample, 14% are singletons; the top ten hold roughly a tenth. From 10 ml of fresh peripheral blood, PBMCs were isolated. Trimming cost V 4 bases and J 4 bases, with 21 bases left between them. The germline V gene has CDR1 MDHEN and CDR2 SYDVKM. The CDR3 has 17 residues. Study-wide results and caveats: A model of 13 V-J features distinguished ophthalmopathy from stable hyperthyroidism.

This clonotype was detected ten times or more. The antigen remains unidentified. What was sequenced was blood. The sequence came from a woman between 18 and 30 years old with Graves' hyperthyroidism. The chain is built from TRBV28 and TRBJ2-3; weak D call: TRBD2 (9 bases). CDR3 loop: CASSSIRTGTSPDTQYF. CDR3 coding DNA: TGTGCCAGCAGTTCGATCCGGACAGGGACTAGCCCAGATACGCAGTATTTT.